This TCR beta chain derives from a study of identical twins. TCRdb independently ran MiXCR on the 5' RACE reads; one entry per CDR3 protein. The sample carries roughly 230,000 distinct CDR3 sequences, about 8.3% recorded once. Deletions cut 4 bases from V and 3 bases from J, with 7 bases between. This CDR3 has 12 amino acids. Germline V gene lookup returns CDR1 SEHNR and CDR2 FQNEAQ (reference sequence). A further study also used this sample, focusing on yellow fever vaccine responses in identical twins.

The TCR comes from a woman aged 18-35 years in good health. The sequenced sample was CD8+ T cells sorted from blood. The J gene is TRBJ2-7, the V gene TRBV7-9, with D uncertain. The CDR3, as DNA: TGTGCCAGCAGCTACACTGACTACGAGCAGTACTTC. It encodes CASSYTDYEQYF.